The entry below describes one T cell receptor (beta chain). This sample was included in a study of blood T cell repertoires in COVID-19. Study at large: The samples span acute and convalescent COVID-19 from the United States, Italy and Spain. In each case, the material was cDNA or gDNA derived from T cells, B-cell-depleted T cells, or PBMCs.

In the authors' methods: For nucleated cells, counts were estimated from reference gene primer amplification. This table comes from immunoSEQ multiplex PCR, and its TCRdb copy is limited to in-frame clones, with some not included. The DNA gave D and trimming, while V, J and clone size come from that table. The repertoire consists of tens of thousands of clones, with approximately 88% occurring once and the leading ten covering roughly 10%. V lost 2 bases, J lost 4 bases, and 12 bases lay in between. The V gene's germline CDR1 is SEHNR and CDR2 FQNEAQ (reference sequence). The CDR3 consists of 15 residues.

The sequence was obtained from a human donor in a cohort sampled during active COVID-19. The chain has TRBV7-9 and TRBJ1-5; possible D gene TRBD1, 6 bases. Sequencing input: peripheral blood. The CDR3 bases are TGTGCCAGCAGCTTACGAGGGGGTACGAATCAGCCCCAGCATTTT. Its translation: CASSLRGGTNQPQHF.